This TCR beta chain was captured in a study of cytomegalovirus exposure and HLA in healthy donors. General observations from the study: Later, an analysis showed that TCR beta chains associated with HLA were more clonally expanded than others that were equally common.

A remark on this clone: What it recognizes is unknown.

Vbeta (60) and Jbeta (13) primers were used in the PCR. Profiling relied on immunoSEQ multiplex PCR, and the TCRdb table lists in-frame clones only, not all of them. The sample lists 150,000 to 200,000 clones, approximately 84% occurring once. The germline gives CDR1 SEHNR, CDR2 FQNEAQ (reference sequence). The CDR3 length is 16 residues. Trimming took 5 bases from V and 6 from J; bases not matched to a gene: 16. Input material: PBMCs. V gene TRBV7-9 combines with J gene TRBJ2-7; 7 bases line up with TRBD1. The receptor was derived from a young man in good health and CMV-seronegative. CDR3 sequence reads: CASSPALTGIKVEQYF. CDR3 DNA sequence: TGTGCCAGCAGCCCCGCCCTGACAGGGATCAAAGTCGAGCAGTACTTC.